A selection of T cell receptor beta chains follows, all from one sample in a study of blood T cell repertoires in COVID-19. Method: immunoSEQ multiplex PCR; TCRdb's copy keeps in-frame clones and lacks some. The data contain roughly 55,000 clones, about nine tenths of them singletons. The specimen sequenced was peripheral blood. These receptors originate from a human donor with active COVID-19. The donor label of this sample is uncertain. The CDR3 runs from the conserved cysteine through the conserved F or W. D genes are given only for firm matches. Where a row states a size, it is once, few, many or the class of an expanded clone; other rows omit it.

abundance	d_gene	v_gene	j_gene	CDR3aa	CDR3nt
once	TRBD1	TRBV11-3	TRBJ2-5	CASSLGQGAGETQYF	TGTGCCAGCAGCTTGGGACAGGGGGCTGGGGAGACCCAGTACTTC
-	-	TRBV5-1	TRBJ1-1	CASSLALNTEAFF	TGCGCCAGCAGCTTAGCCCTGAACACTGAAGCTTTCTTT
-	-	TRBV25-1	TRBJ1-2	CASSEHNRVEGYTF	TGTGCCAGCAGTGAACACAACAGGGTTGAGGGCTACACCTTC
-	-	TRBV11-2	TRBJ1-4	CASSLSLEGKLFF	TGTGCCAGCAGCTTATCCCTAGAGGGAAAACTGTTTTTT
-	-	TRBV12-5	TRBJ1-3	CASSPGHYSGNTIYF	TGTGCTAGCTCTCCGGGACATTACTCTGGAAACACCATATATTTT
once	TRBD1	TRBV28	TRBJ1-1	CASSSAQGRKTEAFF	TGTGCCAGCAGTTCGGCACAGGGGAGGAAAACTGAAGCTTTCTTT
-	-	TRBV19	TRBJ1-2	CASSIDSGAGGYTF	TGTGCCAGTAGTATAGATTCGGGAGCGGGTGGCTACACCTTC
-	-	TRBV30	TRBJ1-1	CAWSGSINTEAFF	TGTGCCTGGTCCGGGTCGATCAACACTGAAGCTTTCTTT
-	-	TRBV27	TRBJ2-2	CASSFPGHSTGELFF	TGTGCCAGCAGTTTTCCGGGACATTCCACCGGGGAGCTGTTTTTT
-	TRBD2	TRBV20-1	TRBJ2-1	CSASRPSGTPGEQFF	TGCAGTGCTAGTAGGCCTAGCGGAACCCCGGGTGAGCAGTTCTTC
once	-	TRBV29-1	TRBJ1-2	CSALSAQKNGYTF	TGCAGCGCCTTATCGGCACAGAAAAATGGCTACACCTTC
-	-	TRBV7-2	TRBJ2-3	CASSPIGQRGDTQYF	TGTGCCAGCAGCCCCATCGGTCAGAGAGGAGATACGCAGTATTTT
-	TRBD1	TRBV27	TRBJ2-6	CASSSITGVRGANVLTF	TGTGCCAGCAGTTCGATTACAGGGGTGCGGGGGGCCAACGTCCTGACTTTC
-	-	TRBV12-3/TRBV12-4	TRBJ2-3	CASSPRPGTQYF	TGTGCCAGCAGCCCCCGGCCAGGAACGCAGTATTTT
-	-	TRBV7-2	TRBJ1-1	CASSLAATGTGSREAFF	TGTGCCAGCAGCTTAGCAGCGACAGGTACGGGTTCTAGGGAAGCTTTCTTT
-	-	TRBV5-1	TRBJ1-2	CASSLAGDNYGYTF	TGCGCCAGCAGCTTGGCGGGGGATAACTATGGCTACACCTTC
-	TRBD2	TRBV11-2	TRBJ2-7	CASSLGTSDYEQYF	TGTGCCAGCAGCCTTGGGACTAGCGACTACGAGCAGTACTTC
-	TRBD1	TRBV28	TRBJ2-3	CASRLPGQDPDTQYF	TGTGCCAGCAGACTACCGGGACAGGATCCAGATACGCAGTATTTT
-	TRBD2	TRBV7-9	TRBJ2-1	CASSTPGLGINEQFF	TGTGCCAGCAGCACTCCGGGACTAGGGATCAATGAGCAGTTCTTC
-	TRBD1	TRBV28	TRBJ1-6	CASSLDRGYSPLHF	TGTGCCAGCAGTTTGGACAGGGGTTATTCACCCCTCCACTTT
-	-	TRBV6-5	TRBJ1-4	CASTYNEKLFF	TGTGCCAGCACCTATAATGAAAAACTGTTTTTT
-	TRBD2	TRBV11-2	TRBJ2-1	CASSLGHRGLAGAGEQFF	TGTGCCAGCAGCTTAGGGCACAGGGGACTAGCGGGAGCTGGTGAGCAGTTCTTC
-	-	TRBV6-5	TRBJ2-4	CASSPRGGGRNIQYF	TGTGCCAGCAGCCCCCGGGGTGGTGGGAGGAACATTCAGTACTTC
-	TRBD2	TRBV9	TRBJ2-1	CASSVGMGLADLYNEQFF	TGTGCCAGCAGCGTAGGTATGGGACTAGCGGATTTATACAATGAGCAGTTCTTC
-	TRBD1	TRBV2	TRBJ1-1	CASSEQGGNTEAFF	TGTGCCAGCAGTGAACAGGGGGGGAACACTGAAGCTTTCTTT
-	TRBD2	TRBV6-2/TRBV6-3	TRBJ2-1	CASSYRAGDLYNEQFF	TGTGCCAGCAGTTACCGTGCGGGAGACCTTTACAATGAGCAGTTCTTC
-	-	TRBV28	TRBJ1-5	CASSLVHSNQPQHF	TGTGCCAGCAGTTTAGTCCATAGCAATCAGCCCCAGCATTTT
few	TRBD1	TRBV27	TRBJ1-5	CASSLSGDSPNQPQHF	TGTGCCAGCAGTTTATCGGGGGACAGTCCCAATCAGCCCCAGCATTTT
-	-	TRBV11-3	TRBJ1-1	CASSQGATEAFF	TGTGCCAGCAGTCAGGGTGCCACTGAAGCTTTCTTT
-	-	TRBV12-3/TRBV12-4	TRBJ1-2	CASSPGYTF	TGTGCCAGCAGCCCGGGCTACACCTTC
-	-	TRBV19	TRBJ2-4	CASSSRLAKNIQYF	TGTGCCAGTAGTTCTCGTTTAGCCAAAAACATTCAGTACTTC
-	-	TRBV6-5	TRBJ1-1	CASSYAGQLNTEAFF	TGTGCCAGCAGTTACGCCGGACAGCTGAACACTGAAGCTTTCTTT